The clone carrying this TCR beta chain turned up a few times. No antigen is known for it. Through Arm-PCR of CDR3 regions and iRepertoire HTBI primers, TCR beta libraries were built. TCRdb analysed the multiplex PCR reads with MiXCR anew, one entry per CDR3 protein. The sample contains some 240,000 distinct CDR3 sequences, 15% to 20% of which appear only once. J gave up 6 bases and V 0 bases, and 3 bases lay outside the gene matches. Germline V gene data show CDR1 as KGHDR and CDR2 as SFDVKD. The CDR3 loop spans 14 amino acids. These data are taken from a study of regulatory T cells in long-lasting Graves disease. Points from the study as a whole: Segments TRBV28, TRBJ1-2 and TRBJ2-5 showed preferential usage in persistent disease.

Time point defined: newly diagnosed GD, antithyroid drugs for less than 3 months. Generation of the TCR library employed RNA extracted from PBMCs. As collected, the peripheral blood samples measured about 9.6 milliliters each and went into EDTA tubes. This sample was also put to use in a study of T cells in Graves' hyperthyroidism and ophthalmopathy. That source reports: Hyperthyroidism, newly diagnosed and lasting under 2 months, affected patients aged 18 to 65.

The sequencing here drew on peripheral blood mononuclear cells (PBMCs), taken at new diagnosis, from a patient treated with antithyroid drugs. The clonotype was recovered from a woman between 25 and 40 years old with Graves disease. V gene TRBV24-1 combines with J gene TRBJ2-7; 8 bases map to TRBD1. The CDR3 DNA follows: TGTGCCACCAGTGATTTGCGGACAGGGCCCGAGCAGTACTTC. Translating gives CATSDLRTGPEQYF.